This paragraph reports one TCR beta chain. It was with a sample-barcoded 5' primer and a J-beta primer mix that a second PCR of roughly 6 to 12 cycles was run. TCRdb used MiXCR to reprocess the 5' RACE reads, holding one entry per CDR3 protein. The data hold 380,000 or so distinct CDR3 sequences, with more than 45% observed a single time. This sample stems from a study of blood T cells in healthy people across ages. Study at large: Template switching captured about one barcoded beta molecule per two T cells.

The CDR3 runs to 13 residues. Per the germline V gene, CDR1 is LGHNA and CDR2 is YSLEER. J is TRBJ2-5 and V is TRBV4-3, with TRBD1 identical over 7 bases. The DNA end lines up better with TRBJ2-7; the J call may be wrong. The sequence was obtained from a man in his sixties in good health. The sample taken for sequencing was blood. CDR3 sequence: CASSLEGGDEQYF. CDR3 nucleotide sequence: TGCGCCAGCAGCCTAGAAGGGGGCGACGAGCAGTACTTC.